The next 9 T cell receptor beta chains were all read from a single sample in a study of cytomegalovirus exposure and HLA in healthy donors (dated by TCRdb to 2016 to 2017). Library preparation used the immunoSEQ multiplex PCR assay. For the multiplex PCR, a mixture combining 60 forward primers for TCR Vbeta segments and 13 reverse primers for TCR Jbeta segments was used. Held by TCRdb, this immuneACCESS table contains in-frame sequences only and omits some clones. Under half of the omission traces to an unresolved V gene where checked; the cause of the rest is unknown. The sample table records some 150,000 clones; roughly 63% of these occur just once. The ten largest clones add up to roughly 6.4% of the sample. The sample taken for sequencing was PBMCs. The receptors derive from a woman in her sixties in good health and CMV-seropositive.

Written as DNA, the CDR3 is TGTGCCAGCAGCGCGAGACTAGCGGGAGATCGGAACGAGCAGTACTTC. It specifies CASSARLAGDRNEQYF. The chain links TRBV28 to TRBJ2-7; 12 bases map to TRBD2. CDR1 is MDHEN and CDR2 is SYDVKM in the germline V gene. This CDR3 has 16 amino acids. V shed 6 bases, J shed 5 bases, and the junction held 11 bases outside the gene matches.

The chain recombines TRBV19 with TRBJ1-1; 9 bases align to TRBD1. CDR1 and CDR2 (germline): LNHDA, SQIVND (reference sequence). J gave up 4 bases and V 5 bases, and 8 bases lay outside the gene matches. This CDR3 region has 15 residues. CDR3 bases: TGTGCCAGTAGTGTGGGGACAGGGTCGACCACTGAAGCTTTCTTT. It is translated as CASSVGTGSTTEAFF.

The chain employs TRBV4-3 and TRBJ2-2; 7 positions agree with TRBD1. Germline values: CDR1 LGHNA, CDR2 YSLEER. With 2 bases clipped from V and 5 bases from J, the junction kept 11 bases outside the gene matches. The CDR3 loop spans 17 amino acids. The CDR3, as DNA: TGCGCCAGCAGCCAAAACCTCGACAGGGCTGGGACCGGGGAGCTGTTTTTT. Translated, it gives CASSQNLDRAGTGELFF.

This clone has only one observation. This sequence joins TRBV14 and TRBJ2-7; TRBD1 is a possible D gene (5 bases). The CDR3 runs 14 residues. The germline gives CDR1 SGHDN, CDR2 FVKESK. V lost 7 bases, J lost 1 base, and 14 bases lay in between. The CDR3 protein is CASTPPRQSYEQYF. CDR3 DNA sequence: TGTGCCAGCACCCCACCCCGACAGTCCTACGAGCAGTACTTC.

The chain is built from TRBV5-1 and TRBJ1-1, with TRBD1 identical over 7 bases. The CDR3 is 14 amino acids. The germline gives CDR1 SGHRS, CDR2 YFSETQ. V gave up 4 bases and J gave up 5 bases; unmatched junction bases: 8. The CDR3 DNA reads TGCGCCAGCAGCCTTGTCACAGGGGAGACTGAAGCTTTCTTT. Protein: CASSLVTGETEAFF.

This rearrangement joins TRBV7-2 to TRBJ2-5; D is unclear. The V gene's germline CDR1 is SGHTA and CDR2 FQGNSA. With 1 base removed from V and 2 bases from J, the gap between germline ends came to 8 bases. This CDR3 region has 14 residues. CDR3 nucleotide sequence: TGTGCCAGCAGCTTAGTAATGACTCAAGAGACCCAGTACTTC. Translating gives CASSLVMTQETQYF.

The chain carries TRBV11-1 and TRBJ2-1; D might be TRBD2 (6 bases). Per germline, CDR1 SGHAT and CDR2 FQDESV (reference sequence). Trimming stripped 0 bases from V and 0 bases from J, with 12 bases between. This CDR3 contains 17 residues. The CDR3 sequence is CASSLAQLASSYNEQFF. The CDR3 DNA is TGTGCCAGCAGCTTAGCGCAGCTAGCGAGCTCCTACAATGAGCAGTTCTTC.

There are a few counts of this clone. The chain joins TRBV25-1 to TRBJ2-1; D unresolved. The germline gives CDR1 MGHDK, CDR2 SYGVNS. V was cut by 5 bases and J by 0 bases, with 5 bases left in between. The CDR3 totals 13 residues. The CDR3 reads CASSPSSYNEQFF. CDR3 sequence (DNA): TGTGCCAGCAGTCCTAGCTCCTACAATGAGCAGTTCTTC. The whole variable domain, filled in from reference TRBV25-1 and TRBJ2-1, reads EADIYQTPRYLVIGTGKKITLECSQTMGHDKMYWYQQDPGMELHLIHYSYGVNSTEKGDLSSESTVSRIRTEHFPLTLESARPSHTSQYLCASSPSSYNEQFFGPGTRLTVL.

This clone was picked up a small number of times. V usage is TRBV28 and J usage is TRBJ1-5; possibly TRBD1 for D (6 bases). The CDR3 sequence is 16 residues long. V lost 3 bases and J 2 bases, leaving 14 bases between the germline ends. Germline CDR1 reads MDHEN; CDR2 reads SYDVKM. The DNA for the CDR3 is TGTGCCAGCAGTTTGGGAAGGGGGGGCCGCAATCAGCCCCAGCATTTT. Its protein product is CASSLGRGGRNQPQHF. Together with reference TRBV28 and TRBJ1-5, the CDR3 gives the full variable domain: DVKVTQSSRYLVKRTGEKVFLECVQDMDHENMFWYRQDPGLGLRLIYFSYDVKMKEKGDIPEGYSVSREKKERFSLILESASTNQTSMYLCASSLGRGGRNQPQHFGDGTRLSIL.